Sequencing of this TCR beta chain was carried out in a study of cytomegalovirus exposure and HLA in healthy donors. On the study more broadly: Per a later analysis, the roughly 670 first-cohort and 100 to 150 validation repertoires shared one platform. General observations from the study: Three CMV-associated chains proved CMV antigen-specific in vitro. Many donors shared some public TCRs, even though most TCR sequences were rare. Cytomegalovirus status, reportedly, was diagnosed with high specificity and sensitivity by the classifier.

Profiled with immunoSEQ multiplex PCR; TCRdb holds only in-frame clones, not every one. The top ten hold 25% to 30% of the sample, which has roughly 150,000 clones, just under 85% seen once. CDR1 is SGHTA and CDR2 is FQGTGA in the germline V gene. The CDR3 is 15 residues long. V was cut by 0 bases and J by 4 bases, with 12 bases left in between. As regards this clone: Its specificity is unknown.

The origin of this receptor is a man aged 25-45 years in good health and CMV-seropositive. The rearrangement links TRBV7-3 to TRBJ1-1; no definite D call. The sequencing input was PBMCs. The DNA of the CDR3 is TGTGCCAGCAGCTTAACGCCAGGCGTGGGCACTGAAGCTTTCTTT. It codes for CASSLTPGVGTEAFF.